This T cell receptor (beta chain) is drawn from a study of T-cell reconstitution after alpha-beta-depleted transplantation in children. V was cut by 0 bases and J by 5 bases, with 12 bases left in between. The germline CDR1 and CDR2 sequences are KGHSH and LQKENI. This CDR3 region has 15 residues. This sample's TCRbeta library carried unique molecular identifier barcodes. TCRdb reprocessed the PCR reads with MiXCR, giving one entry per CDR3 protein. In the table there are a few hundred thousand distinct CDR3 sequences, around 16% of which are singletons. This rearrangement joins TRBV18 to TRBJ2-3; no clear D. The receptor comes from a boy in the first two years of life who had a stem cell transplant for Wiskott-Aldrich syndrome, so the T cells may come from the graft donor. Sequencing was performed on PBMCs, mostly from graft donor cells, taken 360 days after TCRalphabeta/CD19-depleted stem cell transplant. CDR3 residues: CASSPPSIAGDTQYF. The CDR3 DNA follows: TGTGCCAGCTCACCACCGTCAATAGCCGGAGATACGCAGTATTTT. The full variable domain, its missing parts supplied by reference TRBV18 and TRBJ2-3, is NAGVMQNPRHLVRRRGQEARLRCSPMKGHSHVYWYRQLPEEGLKFMVYLQKENIIDESGMPKERFSAEFPKEGPSILRIQQVVRGDSAAYFCASSPPSIAGDTQYFGPGTRLTVL.